This T cell receptor beta chain was profiled in a study of blood T cells in healthy people across ages. It was with a sample-barcoded 5' primer and a J-beta primer mix that a second PCR of roughly 7 to 11 cycles was run. TCRdb re-derived calls from the 5' RACE reads in MiXCR, one entry per CDR3 protein. Here the sample spans some 800,000 distinct CDR3 sequences, roughly 44% being singletons. The TCR comes from a man in his 60s in good health. The sequencing sample was made of blood.

The CDR3 coding sequence is TGTGCCAGCAGCTTAGCCGGCAGGACGATTACTAATGAAAAACTGTTTTTT. This translates into CASSLAGRTITNEKLFF. V is TRBV7-8 and J is TRBJ1-4; D uncertain. Germline CDR1 reads SGHVS; CDR2 reads FQNEAQ. This CDR3 has 17 amino acids. V lost 0 bases, J lost 2 bases, and 13 bases lay in between.